This TCR beta chain was captured in a study of shared clonotypes between healthy human individuals. Overall study findings and caveats: Rarefaction showed sorted-subset sequencing was incomplete despite large depth.

Clones were read by immunoSEQ multiplex PCR, and TCRdb kept only the in-frame ones, dropping some. The table includes 400,000 or so clones, 95% to 97% detected once. For this clone: The antigen is undetermined.

V dropped 0 bases and J dropped 4 bases, with 8 bases sitting between them. The germline gives CDR1 SGHVS, CDR2 FQNEAQ. The CDR3 is 14 residues long. This sequence was found in a man younger than 40 in good health. Sample: memory CD8+ T cells sorted from blood. The subset was: CD45RO+ cells pooled with CCR7-negative TemRA cells. The chain uses TRBV7-8 and TRBJ2-3; no reliable D call. The chain's CDR3 is CASSLARFPDTQYF. CDR3 in DNA: TGTGCCAGCAGCTTAGCCAGATTCCCAGATACGCAGTATTTT.